This TCR beta chain was obtained from a study of OX40 agonist ivuxolimab in advanced cancers. Only a few counts were recorded for this clone. Samples were taken at baseline and on day 1 of cycles 4 and 7. Per germline, CDR1 SGHDT and CDR2 YYEEEE. With 1 base removed from V and 4 bases from J, the gap between germline ends came to 8 bases. The CDR3 has 13 residues. Clones were read by immunoSEQ multiplex PCR, and TCRdb kept only the in-frame ones, dropping some. The data show some 50,000 clones, more than 80% seen once. This receptor was identified in an adult with an advanced solid tumor such as melanoma, head and neck, liver or kidney cancer. The chain recombines TRBV5-6 with TRBJ1-2; D ambiguous. The specimen comprised CD4+ or CD8+ T cells sorted from blood, sampled in a trial of the OX40 agonist ivuxolimab. The CDR3 loop reads CASSLLSGYGYTF. The DNA of the CDR3 is TGTGCCAGCAGCTTGCTCAGTGGCTATGGCTACACCTTC.